This TCR beta chain is from a study of T cell changes during pregnancy in multiple sclerosis. Assay used: immunoSEQ multiplex PCR; TCRdb lists only in-frame clones, some missing. The sample lists 60,000 or so clones, just under 90% occurring once. This clonotype was sampled from a human donor whose cells served as feeder cells for cultures in a pregnancy study. Sequencing was carried out using peripheral blood from another person, used as feeder cells.

The DNA of the CDR3 is TGTGCCAGCTCACGGCCGATAAGCACAGATACGCAGTATTTT. Encoded protein: CASSRPISTDTQYF. The J gene is TRBJ2-3, the V gene TRBV18; D is unclear. Per germline, CDR1 KGHSH and CDR2 LQKENI. The CDR3 sequence is 14 residues long. V was trimmed by 4 bases and J by 0 bases, leaving 8 bases between them.